This passage covers 26 T cell receptor beta chains from one sample sequenced in a study of identical twins. TCRdb called the 5' RACE reads again in MiXCR, with one record for every CDR3 protein. The sample has around 1.7 million distinct CDR3 sequences, about 31% seen once; the top ten hold about 0.25%. Sequencing was done on a sample of cord blood. The receptors originated from a newborn girl in good health.

In its sample, this clonotype was seen a few times. The chain combines TRBV5-1 with TRBJ1-2; D is uncertain. Germline V lookup: CDR1 SGHRS, CDR2 YFSETQ. The CDR3 contains 12 residues. V was shortened by 5 bases and J by 4 bases, with 9 bases between the two germline ends. This CDR3 reads CASRKDSYGYTF. The CDR3 bases are TGCGCCAGCAGAAAGGACTCCTATGGCTACACCTTC.

The rearrangement uses TRBV6-5 and TRBJ2-4; TRBD1 agrees at 9 bases. Matching the DNA end better, TRBJ2-7 makes the J call doubtful. The CDR3 is 14 amino acids. Germline V lookup: CDR1 MNHEY, CDR2 SVGAGI. This chain's CDR3 is CASSYGTGYNEQYF. DNA for the CDR3: TGTGCCAGCAGTTACGGGACAGGGTACAACGAGCAGTACTTC.

The chain has TRBV3-1 and TRBJ2-5; 7 bases align to TRBD1. V dropped 6 bases and J dropped 5; count of bases not matched to a gene: 12. Germline V gene lookup returns CDR1 LGHDT and CDR2 YNNKEL (reference sequence). The CDR3 is 15 residues long. The CDR3 loop is CASSPGTERWETQYF. The DNA for the CDR3 is TGTGCCAGCAGTCCCGGGACAGAAAGATGGGAGACCCAGTACTTC.

Points on this clonotype: One end of the junction varies from germline; a read error may be responsible. V is TRBV6-5 and J is TRBJ1-1, with 9 bases fitting TRBD1. Germline V gene sequence: CDR1 MNHEY, CDR2 SVGAGI. The CDR3 has 16 amino acids. CDR3 residues: CASSYSRGQGNAEAFF. The DNA of the CDR3 is TGTGCCAGCAGTTACTCGAGAGGACAGGGGAACGCTGAAGCTTTCTTT.

J is TRBJ1-2 and V is TRBV9, with D perhaps TRBD1 (6 bases). The CDR3 loop spans 17 amino acids. Trimming left V 0 bases short and J 0 bases short, with 15 bases between. CDR1 SGDLS and CDR2 YYNGEE come from the germline V gene. CDR3 protein: CASSVASVGDTNYGYTF. For the CDR3, the DNA is TGTGCCAGCAGCGTAGCCTCCGTGGGGGACACTAACTATGGCTACACCTTC.

This clonotype was recorded a few times. V gene TRBV4-2 combines with J gene TRBJ2-3; possible D gene TRBD2, 8 bases. Germline CDR1 reads LGHNA; CDR2 reads YNFKEQ. V shed 2 bases and J shed 2 bases, with 14 bases lying between them. The CDR3 totals 16 residues. Here the CDR3 DNA reads TGTGCCAGCAGCCAACGGGAGGGGGCGATCACAGATACGCAGTATTTT. This gives the protein CASSQREGAITDTQYF.

The rearrangement links TRBV20-1 to TRBJ2-2; 10 bases fit TRBD2. CDR1 and CDR2 (germline): DFQATT, SNEGSKA (reference sequence). Trimming at V came to 6 bases and at J to 4 bases, leaving 5 bases not matched to a gene. The CDR3 totals 14 residues. The CDR3 DNA follows: TGCAGTGCGGTAGCGGGAGGATCCACCGGGGAGCTGTTTTTT. Its translation is CSAVAGGSTGELFF.

This clonotype was seen a few times. The J gene is TRBJ2-6, the V gene TRBV7-9, with TRBD2 identical over 8 bases. Trimming at V came to 5 bases and at J to 0 bases, leaving 9 bases not matched to a gene. The CDR3 is 18 amino acids. Germline V gene sequence: CDR1 SEHNR, CDR2 FQNEAQ (reference sequence). The CDR3 here is CASSPIGRASSGANVLTF. In nucleotides, the CDR3 is TGTGCCAGCAGCCCAATCGGGAGGGCCTCCTCTGGGGCCAACGTCCTGACTTTC.

This clonotype was recorded a few times. The chain carries TRBV2 and TRBJ2-7; tentative D call: TRBD2 (6 bases). Looked up from germline, CDR1 is SNHLY and CDR2 is FYNNEI. CDR3 length equals 17 residues. The V gene lost 6 bases and the J gene lost 2 bases, with 23 bases spanning the gap. CDR3 sequence (DNA): TGTGCCAGCAGCCCTTGGGGGGTAGCGGAAGAGACCTACGAGCAGTACTTC. It is translated as CASSPWGVAEETYEQYF.

This chain connects TRBV7-2 to TRBJ2-2, with D possibly TRBD2 on 5 matching bases. V lost 2 bases to trimming and J lost 5 bases, with 12 bases between them. CDR1 and CDR2 from the germline V gene are SGHTA and FQGNSA. The CDR3 is 15 residues long. The CDR3: CASSLRGMGTGELFF. The CDR3 DNA is TGTGCCAGCAGCTTACGAGGGATGGGTACCGGGGAGCTGTTTTTT.

This clonotype was picked up a small number of times. V usage is TRBV20-1 and J usage is TRBJ2-3, with 7 positions matching TRBD2. The V segment lost 1 base and the J segment 6 bases; nucleotides outside the gene matches: 10. The CDR3 contains 15 residues. The germline gives CDR1 DFQATT, CDR2 SNEGSKA (reference sequence). The CDR3 DNA is TGCAGTGCTAGAGTCCGGGAGCGGGGTGGGGATACGCAGTATTTT. It encodes CSARVRERGGDTQYF.

The chain joins TRBV9 to TRBJ2-3; 8 bases are a match to TRBD2. CDR1 is SGDLS, CDR2 YYNGEE, per germline. Trimming removed 0 bases from V and 0 bases from J; junction bases left unmatched: 6. The CDR3 contains 17 residues. The CDR3 here is CASSVATSGYSTDTQYF. The CDR3 region has the DNA TGTGCCAGCAGCGTAGCTACTAGCGGTTATAGCACAGATACGCAGTATTTT.

CDR3 nucleotides: TGTGCCAGCAGGATAGGGTATGGCTACACCTTC. Translated: CASRIGYGYTF. The V gene is TRBV28, the J gene TRBJ1-2; D remains ambiguous. The CDR3 contains 11 residues. Trimming took 6 bases from V and 5 from J, leaving 7 bases between them. The germline CDR1 and CDR2 sequences are MDHEN and SYDVKM.

This clonotype was found a few times. The CDR3 sequence is CASTRGGGSNYGYTF. In nucleotides, the CDR3 is TGTGCCAGCACCCGAGGAGGGGGTTCCAACTATGGCTACACCTTC. V gene TRBV7-9 combines with J gene TRBJ1-2; D is possibly TRBD1 (6 bases). Germline V gene sequence: CDR1 SEHNR, CDR2 FQNEAQ (reference sequence). CDR3 length: 15 residues. Trimming shortened V by 7 bases and J by 2 bases, and 17 bases separated the two germline ends. The full variable domain, completed using reference TRBV7-9 and TRBJ1-2, is DTGVSQNPRHKITKRGQNVTFRCDPISEHNRLYWYRQTLGQGPEFLTYFQNEAQLEKSRLLSDRFSAERPKGSFSTLEIQRTEQGDSAMYLCASTRGGGSNYGYTFGSGTRLTVV.

The chain combines TRBV29-1 with TRBJ2-2, with 8 bases that match TRBD2. Germline values: CDR1 SQVTM, CDR2 ANQGSEA. The CDR3 spans 14 residues. After removal of 7 bases from V and 1 base from J, the junction contained 5 bases not matched to a gene. In nucleotides, the CDR3 is TGCAGCGCTGGAAGCGGGGGGAACACCGGGGAGCTGTTTTTT. The encoded protein is CSAGSGGNTGELFF.

This clonotype was detected only a few times. The rearrangement links TRBV20-1 to TRBJ2-4, with 12 bases identical to TRBD2. Per the germline V gene, CDR1 is DFQATT and CDR2 is SNEGSKA (reference sequence). V lost 5 bases and J lost 1; bases outside the gene matches: 9. The CDR3 extends over 17 amino acids. CDR3 sequence (DNA): TGCAGTGCTCCCATTGCTAGCGGGAGGGGGGCCAAAAACATTCAGTACTTC. Translating it yields CSAPIASGRGAKNIQYF.

This clonotype has more than one count but fewer than ten. The chain carries TRBV7-2 and TRBJ1-1, with 8 bases fitting TRBD1. J was trimmed by 4 bases and V by 3 bases; bases with no gene match: 7. Germline loops: CDR1 SGHTA, CDR2 FQGNSA. The CDR3 has 15 residues. CDR3 sequence reads: CASSLFRTGLTEAFF. The CDR3 DNA is TGTGCCAGCAGCTTGTTCCGGACAGGGCTCACTGAAGCTTTCTTT.

The chain employs TRBV6-1 and TRBJ1-5; tentative D call: TRBD1 (6 bases). Germline V CDR1 and CDR2: MNHNS, SASEGT. This CDR3 is 13 amino acids long. Trimming removed 2 bases at V and 8 bases at J, with 10 bases between. DNA of the CDR3: TGTGCCAGCAGTGAAACCCGGGACAAGCCCCAGCATTTT. Its protein product is CASSETRDKPQHF.

In this sample, this clonotype turned up a few times. The chain joins TRBV10-3 to TRBJ2-7; D not certain. The germline gives CDR1 ENHRY, CDR2 SYGVKD. The germline V and J ends were trimmed by 3 bases and 2 bases, with 8 bases remaining between them. This CDR3 region has 13 residues. CDR3 amino acids: CAISEHGPYEQYF. As DNA, the CDR3 is TGTGCCATCAGTGAACACGGGCCCTACGAGCAGTACTTC.

The chain couples TRBV7-9 to TRBJ1-6; D is unclear. V was pared by 7 bases and J by 8 bases, with 15 bases between. Germline-derived CDR1 and CDR2 are SEHNR and FQNEAQ (reference sequence). The CDR3 runs to 14 residues. In nucleotides, the CDR3 is TGTGCCAGCACAAACCGGGCCAGAGATTCACCCCTCCACTTT. Encoded protein: CASTNRARDSPLHF.

This clonotype was detected only a few times. V usage is TRBV6-1 and J usage is TRBJ1-2; D is ambiguous. Germline lookup yields CDR1 MNHNS and CDR2 SASEGT. This CDR3 region has 14 residues. Trimming took off 2 bases at V and 4 bases at J, with 11 bases between the two ends. Here the CDR3 reads CASSEISGIYGYTF. The CDR3 bases are TGTGCCAGCAGTGAAATATCGGGGATCTATGGCTACACCTTC.

The chain links TRBV20-1 to TRBJ1-1; D unresolved. This CDR3 spans 15 amino acids. Germline values: CDR1 DFQATT, CDR2 SNEGSKA (reference sequence). With 0 bases removed from V and 0 bases from J, the gap between germline ends came to 11 bases. The CDR3 DNA sequence: TGCAGTGCTAGAGATGCTCGGCAGGTGAACACTGAAGCTTTCTTT. This sequence encodes CSARDARQVNTEAFF.

This clonotype appeared a single time. This sequence joins TRBV2 and TRBJ2-7; possibly TRBD1 or TRBD2 for D (5 bases each). The CDR3 extends over 14 amino acids. Germline V lookup: CDR1 SNHLY, CDR2 FYNNEI. V shed 3 bases and J shed 1 base, with 10 bases lying between them. Here the CDR3 DNA reads TGTGCCAGCAGTGATAGGGACGGATCCTACGAGCAGTACTTC. It encodes CASSDRDGSYEQYF.

This clonotype was seen at least ten times. The genes are TRBV5-1 and TRBJ2-1; 7 bases agree with TRBD2. Germline lookup yields CDR1 SGHRS and CDR2 YFSETQ. The J segment lost 5 bases and the V segment lost 2 bases, leaving 4 bases of the junction unmatched. This CDR3 is 14 amino acids long. The CDR3 DNA is TGCGCCAGCAGCTTAGGCGGGAGTAACAATGAGCAGTTCTTC. Its translation: CASSLGGSNNEQFF.

This clonotype has more than one count but fewer than ten. This chain links TRBV7-6 with TRBJ1-6; possible D gene TRBD1, 5 bases. Germline-derived CDR1 and CDR2 are SGHVS and FNYEAQ. Trimming removed 4 bases at V and 6 bases at J, with 10 bases between. The CDR3 covers 14 residues. Written as DNA, the CDR3 is TGTGCCAGCAGCTCGATGGGGGGTAATTCACCCCTCCACTTT. It codes for CASSSMGGNSPLHF.

CDR3 sequence: CASSPAWSYEQYF. As DNA, the CDR3 is TGTGCCAGCAGCCCAGCGTGGTCCTACGAGCAGTACTTC. The genes are TRBV27 and TRBJ2-7; D unresolved. Trimming cost V 6 bases and J 1 base, with 10 bases left between them. Looked up from germline, CDR1 is MNHEY and CDR2 is SMNVEV (reference sequence). The CDR3 sequence is 13 residues long.